Listed below are T cell receptor beta chains from one sample, sequenced in a study of OX40 agonist ivuxolimab in advanced cancers. TCRdb's copy holds only in-frame clones and misses some; the assay was immunoSEQ multiplex PCR. This sample yields under 250 clones, of which over 75% are seen a single time; under 15% belongs to the top ten. This material was obtained in a trial of the OX40 agonist ivuxolimab. The receptors derive from an adult with an advanced solid tumor such as melanoma, head and neck, liver or kidney cancer. Each CDR3 is given with its conserved first and last residue. A D gene is named only where the DNA matches it firmly. Clone size is not always given. Where it is, it says once, few, many or a class for expanded clones.

. . TRBJ2-7 TRBV19 CASSNPADSSYEQYF TGTGCCAGTAGTAACCCAGCGGACAGCTCCTACGAGCAGTACTTC
. . TRBJ1-5 TRBV6-8 CASSYSISGNQPQHF TGTGCCAGCAGTTACTCAATCTCCGGCAATCAGCCCCAGCATTTT
. TRBD1 TRBJ1-2 TRBV29-1 CSVGDREGGYTF TGCAGCGTTGGAGACAGGGAGGGAGGCTACACCTTC
. TRBD1 TRBJ2-2 TRBV29-1 CSFRDRDIGELFF TGCAGCTTCCGGGACAGGGATATCGGGGAGCTGTTTTTT
. . TRBJ1-1 TRBV11-3 CASSLDRGNTEAFF TGTGCCAGCAGCTTAGATCGGGGGAACACTGAAGCTTTCTTT
. . TRBJ1-1 TRBV19 CASSNARDMNTEAFF TGTGCCAGTAGTAACGCCCGGGACATGAACACTGAAGCTTTCTTT
. TRBD2 TRBJ2-1 TRBV11-3 CASSLNPGGSDEQFF TGTGCCAGCAGCTTAAACCCCGGCGGGAGCGATGAGCAGTTCTTC
once . TRBJ1-5 TRBV11-3 CASSSPLDRANQPQHF TGTGCCAGCAGCTCCCCCCTCGACAGAGCTAATCAGCCCCAGCATTTT
. . TRBJ1-5 TRBV6-8 CASSYSMWPSHF TGTGCCAGCAGTTACTCGATGTGGCCCTCGCATTTT
. . TRBJ2-3 TRBV22-1 CATGVTSGGTDTQYF TGTGCCACAGGGGTGACTAGCGGGGGCACAGATACGCAGTATTTT
. . TRBJ2-2 TRBV12-5 CATKFGTGELFF TGTGCCACCAAGTTCGGGACCGGGGAGCTGTTTTTT
. . TRBJ1-5 TRBV12-2 CASRLAHSNQPQHF TGTGCAAGTCGCTTAGCACATAGCAATCAGCCCCAGCATTTT
. TRBD1 TRBJ1-1 TRBV11-3 CASSQDMLGGYEAFF TGTGCCAGCAGCCAGGACATGTTAGGGGGCTATGAAGCTTTCTTT
few TRBD1 TRBJ2-1 TRBV11-3 CASSPLGEGAVNNEQFF TGTGCCAGCAGCCCACTCGGAGAGGGGGCGGTAAACAATGAGCAGTTCTTC
. . TRBJ2-5 TRBV19 CASSRDFTGYLETQYF TGTGCCAGTAGTAGAGATTTTACAGGGTATCTAGAGACCCAGTACTTC
few . TRBJ1-3 TRBV11-3 CASSLGERSSGNTIYF TGTGCCAGCAGCTTGGGCGAGAGAAGCTCTGGAAACACCATATATTTT
. TRBD1 TRBJ2-2 TRBV5-1 CASSLGTGNTGELFF TGCGCCAGCAGCTTGGGGACAGGAAACACCGGGGAGCTGTTTTTT
. . TRBJ1-1 TRBV11-3 CASRYGQGSAEAFF TGTGCCAGCAGATATGGGCAGGGGAGCGCTGAAGCTTTCTTT
. . TRBJ1-4 TRBV11-3 CASSPVGQSEKLFF TGTGCCAGCAGCCCCGTAGGGCAGAGTGAAAAACTGTTTTTT
. . TRBJ2-3 TRBV11-3 CASSLYGDGTDTQYF TGTGCCAGCAGCTTGTACGGGGACGGCACAGATACGCAGTATTTT
. . TRBJ1-3 TRBV6-8 CASSYSGGPGSGNTIYF TGTGCCAGCAGTTACTCGGGCGGGCCGGGATCTGGAAACACCATATATTTT
. . TRBJ1-6 TRBV15 CASKGGASTRNSPLHF TGTGCCAGCAAAGGAGGAGCATCTACGAGGAATTCACCCCTCCACTTT
. . TRBJ1-1 TRBV6-7 CASSGMGVDTEAFF TGTGCCAGCAGTGGAATGGGTGTAGACACTGAAGCTTTCTTT
. . TRBJ1-1 TRBV11-3 CASSLYSGNTEAFF TGTGCCAGCAGCCTCTATAGCGGGAACACTGAAGCTTTCTTT
. . TRBJ1-5 TRBV28 CASMRQGHQPQHF TGTGCCAGCATGAGGCAGGGTCATCAGCCCCAGCATTTT
. . TRBJ2-1 TRBV7-6 CASSSLGSNNEQFF TGTGCCAGCAGCTCTCTGGGCTCCAACAATGAGCAGTTCTTC
. TRBD1 TRBJ1-1 TRBV6-8 CASSAGTGGEAFF TGTGCCAGCAGTGCCGGGACAGGAGGTGAAGCTTTCTTT
. TRBD1 TRBJ2-5 TRBV19 CASRYRDRGRQETQYF TGTGCCAGTCGTTACCGGGACAGGGGGCGTCAAGAGACCCAGTACTTC
. . TRBJ1-2 TRBV23-1 CASRTGIWDGYTF TGCGCCAGCAGGACAGGAATCTGGGATGGCTACACCTTC
. . TRBJ2-1 TRBV10-2 CASSGARGAPYNEQFF TGCGCCAGCAGTGGGGCGAGGGGAGCCCCATACAATGAGCAGTTCTTC
. TRBD1 TRBJ1-3 TRBV6-8 CASSSQGASGNTIYF TGTGCCAGCAGTTCCCAGGGGGCATCAGGAAACACCATATATTTT
. TRBD1 TRBJ1-4 TRBV23-1 CASSQGTGTGGEKLFF TGCGCCAGCAGCCAAGGGACCGGGACAGGGGGAGAAAAACTGTTTTTT
. . TRBJ1-1 TRBV6-8 CASRIQPSHTEAFF TGTGCCAGCAGGATCCAACCTAGCCACACTGAAGCTTTCTTT
. . TRBJ1-4 TRBV10-2 CASSGWFAQLNEKLFF TGCGCCAGCAGTGGGTGGTTTGCTCAGCTGAATGAAAAACTGTTTTTT
. . TRBJ1-3 TRBV19 CASSMDMNPSGNTIYF TGTGCCAGTAGTATGGACATGAACCCTTCTGGAAACACCATATATTTT
. . TRBJ1-4 TRBV6-8 CASSAHRDPNEKLFF TGTGCCAGCAGTGCCCACAGGGACCCTAATGAAAAACTGTTTTTT
few . TRBJ2-5 TRBV19 CASTRQGGFGETQYF TGTGCCAGCACTAGACAGGGAGGGTTCGGGGAGACCCAGTACTTC
. . TRBJ1-1 TRBV6-9 CASSRTLEAFF TGTGCCAGCAGTCGGACACTTGAAGCTTTCTTT
. TRBD2 TRBJ2-3 TRBV23-1 CASSRSGGGLELGTDTQYF TGCGCCAGCAGCCGCTCTGGTGGGGGACTAGAGTTAGGCACAGATACGCAGTATTTT
. . TRBJ2-5 TRBV11-3 CASSLVGSSKTQYF TGTGCCAGCAGCTTAGTGGGCAGTTCAAAGACCCAGTACTTC
. . TRBJ1-4 TRBV5-1 CASSFGGATNEKLFF TGCGCCAGCAGCTTCGGGGGTGCAACTAATGAAAAACTGTTTTTT
. TRBD2 TRBJ2-3 TRBV12-5 CASGSRSVLAGGSSDTQYF TGTGCTAGTGGTTCCCGCAGCGTCTTAGCGGGGGGTTCTTCAGATACGCAGTATTTT
. TRBD1 TRBJ2-7 TRBV6-8 CATSEPHRGLSDEQYF TGTGCCACCTCTGAGCCACACAGGGGGCTCTCTGACGAGCAGTACTTC
. . TRBJ2-2 TRBV5-1 CASSLRVSTGELFF TGCGCCAGCAGCTTGAGGGTGAGCACCGGGGAGCTGTTTTTT